This T cell receptor (beta chain) came from a study of blood T cell repertoires in COVID-19. Study as a whole: T cells, B-cell-depleted T cells, or PBMCs supplied cDNA or gDNA.

This clone is a singleton in its sample. Germline assignment: CDR1 MNHEY and CDR2 SVGAGI. The trim removed 3 bases at V and 0 bases at J, leaving 1 base unmatched. CDR3 size: 15 residues. This table comes from immunoSEQ multiplex PCR, and its TCRdb copy is limited to in-frame clones, with some not included. The sample has more than 150,000 clones, approximately 86% seen once. The sample was peripheral blood. The chain recombines TRBV6-5 with TRBJ1-4, with 7 bases lining up with TRBD1. The TCR was taken from a man aged 60-69 years with acute or convalescent COVID-19. The CDR3: CASSYGQATNEKLFF. The CDR3 bases are TGTGCCAGCAGTTATGGACAGGCAACTAATGAAAAACTGTTTTTT.